This T cell receptor (beta chain) was observed in a study of cytomegalovirus exposure and HLA in healthy donors. Whole-study context: As an earlier analysis found, 150 million to 200 million T cells yielded about 120 million unique TCR beta sequences. Of about 390 genotyped donors, 81% grouped in the Caucasian-associated ancestry cluster. Around 80 million unique TCRs from HLA-typed donors were held in an early data release.

From germline, CDR1 is SGHRS and CDR2 YFSETQ. This CDR3 region has 13 residues. About this clone: The junction differs from germline at one of its ends, possibly a read error.

Primers: 60 Vbeta forward and 13 Jbeta reverse. Generated by immunoSEQ multiplex PCR, the TCRdb table keeps only in-frame clones and is missing some. The specimen's table records 200,000 to 250,000 clones. The J gene is TRBJ2-3, the V gene TRBV5-1; a possible D gene is TRBD2 (6 bases). Sequenced: PBMCs. This TCR derives from a girl aged 2 to 9 in good health and CMV-seropositive. CDR3 in amino acids: CAGRKEGTDTQYF. CDR3 sequence (DNA): TGCGCCGGCAGAAAGGAGGGAACAGATACGCAGTATTTT. The full variable domain, in which reference TRBV5-1 and TRBJ2-3 provide the parts outside the CDR3, is KAGVTQTPRYLIKTRGQQVTLSCSPISGHRSVSWYQQTPGQGLQFLFEYFSETQRNKGNFPGRFSGRQFSNSRSEMNVSTLELGDSALYLCAGRKEGTDTQYFGPGTRLTVL.